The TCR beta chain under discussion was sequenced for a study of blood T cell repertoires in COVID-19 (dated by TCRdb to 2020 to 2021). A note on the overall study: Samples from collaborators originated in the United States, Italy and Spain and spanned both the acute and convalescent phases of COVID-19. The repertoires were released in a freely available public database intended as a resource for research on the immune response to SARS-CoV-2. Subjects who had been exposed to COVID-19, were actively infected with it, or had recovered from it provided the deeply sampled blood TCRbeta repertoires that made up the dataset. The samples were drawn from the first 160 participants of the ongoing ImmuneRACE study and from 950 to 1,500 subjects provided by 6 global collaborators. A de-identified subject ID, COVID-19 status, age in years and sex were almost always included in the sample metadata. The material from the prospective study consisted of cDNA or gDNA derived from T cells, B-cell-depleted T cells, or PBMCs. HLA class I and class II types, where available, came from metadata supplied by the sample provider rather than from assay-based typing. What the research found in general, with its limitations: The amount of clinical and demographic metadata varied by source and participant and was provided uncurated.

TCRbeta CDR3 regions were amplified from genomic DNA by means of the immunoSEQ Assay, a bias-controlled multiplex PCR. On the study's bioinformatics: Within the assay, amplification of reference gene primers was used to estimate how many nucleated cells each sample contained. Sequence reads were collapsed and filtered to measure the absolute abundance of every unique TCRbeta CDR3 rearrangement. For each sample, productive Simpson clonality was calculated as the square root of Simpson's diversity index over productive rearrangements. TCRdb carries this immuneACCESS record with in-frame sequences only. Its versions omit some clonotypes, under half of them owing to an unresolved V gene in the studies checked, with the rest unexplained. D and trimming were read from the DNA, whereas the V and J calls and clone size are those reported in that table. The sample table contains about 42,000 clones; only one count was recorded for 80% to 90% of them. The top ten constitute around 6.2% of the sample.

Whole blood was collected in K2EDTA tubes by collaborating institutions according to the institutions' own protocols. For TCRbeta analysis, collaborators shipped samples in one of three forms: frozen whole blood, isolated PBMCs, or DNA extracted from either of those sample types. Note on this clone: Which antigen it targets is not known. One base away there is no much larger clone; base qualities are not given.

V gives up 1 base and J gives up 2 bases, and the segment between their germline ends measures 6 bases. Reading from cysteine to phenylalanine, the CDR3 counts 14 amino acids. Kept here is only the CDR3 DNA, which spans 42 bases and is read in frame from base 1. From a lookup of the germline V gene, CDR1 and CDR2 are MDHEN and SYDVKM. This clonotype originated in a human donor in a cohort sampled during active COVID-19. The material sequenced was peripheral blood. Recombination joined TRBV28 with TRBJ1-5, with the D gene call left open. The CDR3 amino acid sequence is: CASSLLGGNQPQHF. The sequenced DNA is TGTGCCAGCAGTTTATTGGGAGGCAATCAGCCCCAGCATTTT.